What follows are 17 T cell receptor beta chains derived from one specimen sequenced in a study of PD-1 blockade in mismatch repair-deficient tumors. The table came from immunoSEQ multiplex PCR; TCRdb's copy has only in-frame clones and leaves some out. The data show around 120,000 clones, with 85% to 90% seen just once and approximately 13% held by the top ten. Sequenced material: peripheral blood, taken 44 weeks after starting pembrolizumab. The receptors shown here come from an adult with mismatch repair-deficient cancer.

CDR3 loop: CASSYRQGAYEQYF. The CDR3 nucleotides are TGTGCCAGCAGTTACAGGCAGGGGGCCTACGAGCAGTACTTC. V and J are TRBV6-5 and TRBJ2-7, with 7 bases aligning to TRBD1. CDR3 size: 14 residues. Germline V lookup: CDR1 MNHEY, CDR2 SVGAGI. Germline trimming cut 2 bases from V and 2 bases from J; bases unmatched to any gene: 3.

The chain links TRBV11-2 to TRBJ2-1, with TRBD2 identical over 7 bases. Per germline, CDR1 SGHAT and CDR2 FQNNGV. The V segment lost 4 bases and the J segment 10 bases; nucleotides outside the gene matches: 7. This CDR3 contains 13 residues. CDR3 bases: TGTGCCAGCAGCTACATGGCGGGGGACGAGCAGTTCTTC. Translated, it gives CASSYMAGDEQFF.

The table lists this clone with a count of one. The chain carries TRBV7-6 and TRBJ1-1; D is perhaps TRBD1 (5 bases). Trimming took off 1 base at V and 1 base at J, with 7 bases between the two ends. The V gene's germline CDR1 is SGHVS and CDR2 FNYEAQ. CDR3 length: 14 residues. The CDR3 DNA reads as TGTGCCAGCAGCTTAGTTGGGACGAACACTGAAGCTTTCTTT. Its protein product is CASSLVGTNTEAFF.

The chain recombines TRBV7-9 with TRBJ2-3; D unresolved. This CDR3 has 15 residues. The ends were cut back, 5 bases at V and 4 bases at J, with 16 bases in the middle. Per germline, CDR1 SEHNR and CDR2 FQNEAQ (reference sequence). CDR3 amino acids: CASSAVRSTSDTQYF. The CDR3 DNA sequence: TGTGCCAGCAGCGCGGTGAGGTCGACGTCAGATACGCAGTATTTT.

This clone was seen just once. The chain carries TRBV27 and TRBJ1-4; the D is unclear. With 0 bases removed from V and 10 bases from J, the gap between germline ends came to 9 bases. The germline V gene encodes CDR1 MNHEY and CDR2 SMNVEV (reference sequence). CDR3 length: 13 amino acids. CDR3 loop: CASSLSPGRKLFF. The CDR3 region has the DNA TGTGCCAGCAGTTTATCACCAGGAAGAAAACTGTTTTTT.

The V gene is TRBV7-9, the J gene TRBJ2-7; 7 bases align to TRBD2. Germline values: CDR1 SEHNR, CDR2 FQNEAQ (reference sequence). Trimming took 2 bases from V and 4 from J; bases not matched to a gene: 8. The CDR3 extends over 15 amino acids. This CDR3 reads CASSLTSTGGYEQYF. The CDR3 bases are TGTGCCAGCAGCTTAACTTCCACGGGAGGATACGAGCAGTACTTC.

The chain has TRBV7-9 and TRBJ2-7; perhaps TRBD1 as D (6 bases). The CDR3 sequence is 15 residues long. With 1 base removed from V and 2 bases from J, the gap between germline ends came to 12 bases. From germline, CDR1 is SEHNR and CDR2 FQNEAQ (reference sequence). CDR3 sequence (DNA): TGTGCCAGCAGCTTAGGGGCAGGGGCAGCCTACGAGCAGTACTTC. Translation: CASSLGAGAAYEQYF.

The chain is built from TRBV21-1 and TRBJ2-3; the table's D gene call, TRBD1, was not cross checked with the DNA. TRBV21-1 constitutes a pseudogene. This CDR3 spans 16 amino acids. In DNA form, the CDR3 reads TGTGCCAGCAGCAAAGCCGGACAGGGCGGGACAGATACGCAGTATTTT. It yields the protein CASSKAGQGGTDTQYF.

This sequence joins TRBV9 and TRBJ2-1; D is unresolved. Trimming pared 1 base from V and 4 bases from J, leaving 12 bases between. Germline CDR1 is SGDLS and CDR2 is YYNGEE. CDR3 length: 15 residues. The CDR3 is CASSVISRPYNEQFF. CDR3 DNA: TGTGCCAGCAGCGTAATATCGCGGCCATACAATGAGCAGTTCTTC.

The J gene is TRBJ1-4, the V gene TRBV4-1; D uncertain. Germline CDR1 MGHRA, CDR2 YSYEKL. CDR3 length equals 15 residues. V was clipped by 3 bases and J by 4 bases, with 12 bases between them. CDR3 DNA: TGCGCCAGCAGCCACGCGGGAGGGAGTAATGAAAAACTGTTTTTT. Its translation: CASSHAGGSNEKLFF.

The V and J genes are TRBV14 and TRBJ2-2; D possibly corresponds to TRBD1 (6 bases). Germline V gene data show CDR1 as SGHDN and CDR2 as FVKESK. The CDR3 contains 15 residues. Trimming pared 5 bases from V and 2 bases from J, leaving 12 bases between. The CDR3 region has the DNA TGTGCCAGCAGCTTCGGGACAATAAACACCGGGGAGCTGTTTTTT. It specifies CASSFGTINTGELFF. Using reference TRBV14 and TRBJ2-2 for the parts outside the CDR3, the full variable domain is EAGVTQFPSHSVIEKGQTVTLRCDPISGHDNLYWYRRVMGKEIKFLLHFVKESKQDESGMPNNRFLAERTGGTYSTLKVQPAELEDSGVYFCASSFGTINTGELFFGEGSRLTVL.

This chain connects TRBV5-4 to TRBJ2-7, with 7 bases fitting TRBD1. The CDR3 totals 15 residues. Trimming removed 2 bases from V and 2 bases from J; junction bases left unmatched: 7. Germline V gene lookup returns CDR1 SGHNT and CDR2 YYREEE (reference sequence). CDR3 amino acids: CASSFGDSATYEQYF. CDR3 DNA sequence: TGTGCCAGCAGCTTCGGGGACAGCGCAACCTACGAGCAGTACTTC.

This chain uses TRBV28 with TRBJ1-3, with D possibly TRBD1 on 6 matching bases. From germline, CDR1 is MDHEN and CDR2 SYDVKM. The V end was cut by 6 bases, the J end by 4 bases, with 19 bases between. The CDR3 sequence is 16 residues long. CDR3 sequence (DNA): TGTGCCAGCAGCCCCTCGACGGGGGCGCCGGGAAACACCATATATTTT. Translated: CASSPSTGAPGNTIYF. The full variable domain, completed using reference TRBV28 and TRBJ1-3, is DVKVTQSSRYLVKRTGEKVFLECVQDMDHENMFWYRQDPGLGLRLIYFSYDVKMKEKGDIPEGYSVSREKKERFSLILESASTNQTSMYLCASSPSTGAPGNTIYFGEGSWLTVV.

The chain links TRBV28 to TRBJ1-5, with D unresolved. Deletions cut 1 base from V and 2 bases from J, with 6 bases between. The CDR3 is made up of 14 amino acids. The germline gives CDR1 MDHEN, CDR2 SYDVKM. The chain's CDR3 is CASSLSPGNQPQHF. The CDR3 bases are TGTGCCAGCAGTTTATCGCCAGGCAATCAGCCCCAGCATTTT. Full variable domain (outside the CDR3, taken from reference TRBV28 and TRBJ1-5): DVKVTQSSRYLVKRTGEKVFLECVQDMDHENMFWYRQDPGLGLRLIYFSYDVKMKEKGDIPEGYSVSREKKERFSLILESASTNQTSMYLCASSLSPGNQPQHFGDGTRLSIL.

The V and J genes are TRBV2 and TRBJ1-5; possible D gene TRBD1, 5 bases. CDR3 length: 15 amino acids. The V gene's germline CDR1 is SNHLY and CDR2 FYNNEI. The V gene lost 7 bases and the J gene lost 2 bases, with 15 bases spanning the gap. CDR3 loop: CASIKSPGRNQPQHF. In DNA form, the CDR3 reads TGTGCCAGCATTAAATCACCAGGGCGCAATCAGCCCCAGCATTTT.

J is TRBJ2-3 and V is TRBV30; 8 bases match TRBD1. V lost 0 bases and J lost 4; bases outside the gene matches: 0. This CDR3 is built from 13 residues. CDR1 is GTSNPN, CDR2 SVGIG, per germline (reference sequence). The chain's CDR3 is CAWSVQGADTQYF. The CDR3 coding sequence is TGTGCCTGGAGTGTACAGGGGGCAGATACGCAGTATTTT. The whole variable domain, remainder taken from reference TRBV30 and TRBJ2-3, is SQTIHQWPATLVQPVGSPLSLECTVEGTSNPNLYWYRQAAGRGLQLLFYSVGIGQISSEVPQNLSASRPQDRQFILSSKKLLLSDSGFYLCAWSVQGADTQYFGPGTRLTVL.

The chain carries TRBV7-6 and TRBJ2-2; no clear D. Deletions cut 5 bases from V and 5 bases from J, with 9 bases between. This CDR3 is built from 13 residues. Looked up from germline, CDR1 is SGHVS and CDR2 is FNYEAQ. CDR3 nucleotides: TGTGCCAGCAGCCCGACACAGACCGGGGAGCTGTTTTTT. Translating it yields CASSPTQTGELFF.